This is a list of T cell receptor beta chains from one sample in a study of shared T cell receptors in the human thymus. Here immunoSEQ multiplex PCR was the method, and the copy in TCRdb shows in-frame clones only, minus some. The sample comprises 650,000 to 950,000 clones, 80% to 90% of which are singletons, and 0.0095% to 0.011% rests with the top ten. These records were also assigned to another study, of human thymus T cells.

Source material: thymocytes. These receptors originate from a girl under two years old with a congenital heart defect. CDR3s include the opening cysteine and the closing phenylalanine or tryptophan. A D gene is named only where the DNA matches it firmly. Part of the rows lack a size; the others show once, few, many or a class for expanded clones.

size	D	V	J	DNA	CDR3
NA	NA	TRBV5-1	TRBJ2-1	TGCGCCAGCAGCAGGGAGTATATGGATGAGCAGTTCTTC	CASSREYMDEQFF
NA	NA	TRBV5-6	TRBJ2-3	TGTGCCAGCACCTTTAGAAACTTAAAGGGGGTAAAAGATACGCAGTATTTT	CASTFRNLKGVKDTQYF
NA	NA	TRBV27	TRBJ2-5	TGTGCCAGCAGTTTATGCCAATACCATACGCCTACGACCCAGTACTTC	CASSLCQYHTPTTQYF
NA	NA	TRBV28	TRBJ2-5	TGTGCCAGCACCCGGGTGGGTACCCCCCAAGAGACCCAGTACTTC	CASTRVGTPQETQYF
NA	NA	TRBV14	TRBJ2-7	TGTGCCAGCAGCCCTGCCCATTTACGGGGGTGGAGGGAGCAGTACTTC	CASSPAHLRGWREQYF
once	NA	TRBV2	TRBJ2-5	TGTGCCAGCAGGACAATCGACAGCCAAGAGACCCAGTACTTC	CASRTIDSQETQYF
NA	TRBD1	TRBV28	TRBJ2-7	TGTGCCAGCAGTTTAACCTTGAGGACAGGGGTGTGCGAGCAGTACTTC	CASSLTLRTGVCEQYF
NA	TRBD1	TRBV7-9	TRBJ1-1	TGTGCCAGCAGCCCTCCCGAACTTGACAGGGGCCCTGAAGCTTTCTTT	CASSPPELDRGPEAFF
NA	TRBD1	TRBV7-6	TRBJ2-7	TGTGCCAGCAGCTGGGACAGGGAAGTCGAGCAGTACTTC	CASSWDREVEQYF
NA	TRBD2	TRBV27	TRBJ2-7	TGTGCCAGCAGTTTAGGGGGTGGGGGACTATACTACGAGCAGTACTTC	CASSLGGGGLYYEQYF
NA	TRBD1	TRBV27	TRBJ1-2	TGTGCCAGCACTCCGACAGGGGGACTTAGCTATGGCTACACCTTC	CASTPTGGLSYGYTF
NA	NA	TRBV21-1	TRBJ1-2	TGTGCCAGCAGCAAACGGTGTCTGCTAAAACCTTATGGCTACACCTTC	CASSKRCLLKPYGYTF
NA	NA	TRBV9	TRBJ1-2	TGTGCCAGCAGCGTTGCCGGACAGAGCTATGGCTACACCTTC	CASSVAGQSYGYTF
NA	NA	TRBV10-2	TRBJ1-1	TGCGCCAGCAAAGTGGGCCGGAACACTGAAGCTTTCTTT	CASKVGRNTEAFF
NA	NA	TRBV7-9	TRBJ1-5	TGTGCCAGCAGCTTAGCGAGAGATCAGCCCCAGCATTTT	CASSLARDQPQHF
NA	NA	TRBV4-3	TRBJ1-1	TGCGCCAGCAGCGAAGGAGGACAGCCGAACACTGAAGCTTTCTTT	CASSEGGQPNTEAFF
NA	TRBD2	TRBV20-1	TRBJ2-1	TGCAGTGCTGACAGCGGGGTTGAGCAGTTCTTC	CSADSGVEQFF
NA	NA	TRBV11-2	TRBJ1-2	TGTGCCAGCAGCCCTCGGCGGGGAGCTGGCTACACCTTC	CASSPRRGAGYTF
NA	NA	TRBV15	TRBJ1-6	TGTGCCACCCGCCCTGGGGGCGATTATAATTCACCCCTCCACTTT	CATRPGGDYNSPLHF
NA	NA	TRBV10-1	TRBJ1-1	TGCGCCAGCAGGTCCAGGCTCAACACTGAAGCTTTCTTT	CASRSRLNTEAFF
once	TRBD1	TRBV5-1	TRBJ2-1	TGCGCCAGCAGTCGGGACAGGGGGATGAACAATGAGCAGTTCTTC	CASSRDRGMNNEQFF
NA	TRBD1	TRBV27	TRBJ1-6	TGTGCCAGCAGTCCTAGACAGGGTTCGCCCCTCCACTTT	CASSPRQGSPLHF
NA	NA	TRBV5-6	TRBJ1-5	TGTGCCAGCAGCTTGGCAGGGGGCAATCAGCCCCAGCATTTT	CASSLAGGNQPQHF
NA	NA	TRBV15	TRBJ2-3	TGTGCCACCAGCCTTTTTGCGGGGCCGCTTTTTTTCGATACGCAGTATTTT	CATSLFAGPLFFDTQYF
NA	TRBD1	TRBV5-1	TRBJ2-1	TGCGCCAGCAGCTTGGGTGGACAGGGGGCTGGTGAGCAGTTCTTC	CASSLGGQGAGEQFF